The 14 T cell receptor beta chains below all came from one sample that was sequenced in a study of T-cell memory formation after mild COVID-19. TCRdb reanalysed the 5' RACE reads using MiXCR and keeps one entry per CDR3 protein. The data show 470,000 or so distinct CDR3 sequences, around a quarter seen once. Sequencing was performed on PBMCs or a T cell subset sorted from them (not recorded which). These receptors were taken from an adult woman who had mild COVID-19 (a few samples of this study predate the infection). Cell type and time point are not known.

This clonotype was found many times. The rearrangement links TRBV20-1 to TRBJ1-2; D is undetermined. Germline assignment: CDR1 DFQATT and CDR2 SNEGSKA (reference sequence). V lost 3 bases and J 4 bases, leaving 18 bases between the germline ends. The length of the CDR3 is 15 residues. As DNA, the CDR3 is TGCAGTGCTAGCTCCCATGCCGTGTCAGGCTATGGCTACACCTTC. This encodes CSASSHAVSGYGYTF.

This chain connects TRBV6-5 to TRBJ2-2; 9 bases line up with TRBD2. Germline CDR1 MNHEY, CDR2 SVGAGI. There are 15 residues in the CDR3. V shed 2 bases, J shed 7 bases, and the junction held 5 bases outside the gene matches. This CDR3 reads CASSYRPSGDGELFF. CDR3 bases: TGTGCCAGCAGTTACAGACCTAGCGGGGACGGGGAGCTGTTTTTT.

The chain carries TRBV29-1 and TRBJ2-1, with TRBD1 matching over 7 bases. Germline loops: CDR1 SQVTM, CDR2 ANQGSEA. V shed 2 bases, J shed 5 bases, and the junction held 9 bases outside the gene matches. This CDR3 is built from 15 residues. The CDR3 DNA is TGCAGCGTTGAACTAAGGGGACAGTTAAACAATGAGCAGTTCTTC. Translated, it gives CSVELRGQLNNEQFF.

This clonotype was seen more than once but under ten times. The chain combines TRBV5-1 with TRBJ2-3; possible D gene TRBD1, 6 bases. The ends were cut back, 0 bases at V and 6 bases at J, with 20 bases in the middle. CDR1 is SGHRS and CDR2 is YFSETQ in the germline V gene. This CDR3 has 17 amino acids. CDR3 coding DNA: TGCGCCAGCAGCTTGGATGGGCCTCTGACAGGCGGGGATACGCAGTATTTT. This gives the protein CASSLDGPLTGGDTQYF. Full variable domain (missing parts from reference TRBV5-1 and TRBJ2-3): KAGVTQTPRYLIKTRGQQVTLSCSPISGHRSVSWYQQTPGQGLQFLFEYFSETQRNKGNFPGRFSGRQFSNSRSEMNVSTLELGDSALYLCASSLDGPLTGGDTQYFGPGTRLTVL.

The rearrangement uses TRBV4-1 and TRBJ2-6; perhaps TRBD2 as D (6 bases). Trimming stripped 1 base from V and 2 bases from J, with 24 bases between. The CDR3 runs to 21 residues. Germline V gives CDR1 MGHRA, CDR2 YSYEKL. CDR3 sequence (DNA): TGCGCCAGCAGCCAAGTCCTATATCGGGGGATCTCTGGCGCTGGGGCCAACGTCCTGACTTTC. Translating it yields CASSQVLYRGISGAGANVLTF.

In nucleotides, the CDR3 is TGTGCCAGCACCCGGTGGTCGGGGGATACAGATACGCAGTATTTT. Translating it yields CASTRWSGDTDTQYF. The chain is built from TRBV6-2 or TRBV6-3 and TRBJ2-3; D might be TRBD2 (6 bases). The CDR3 loop spans 15 amino acids. Deletions cut 7 bases from V and 3 bases from J, with 17 bases between. The germline V gene encodes CDR1 MNHEY and CDR2 SVGEGT.

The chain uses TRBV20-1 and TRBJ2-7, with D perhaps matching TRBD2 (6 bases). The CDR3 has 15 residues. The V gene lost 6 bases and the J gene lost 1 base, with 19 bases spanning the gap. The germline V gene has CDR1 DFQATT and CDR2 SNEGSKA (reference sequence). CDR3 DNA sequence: TGCAGTGCCTCAAATCGGGGGACCCGATCCTACGAGCAGTACTTC. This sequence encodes CSASNRGTRSYEQYF.

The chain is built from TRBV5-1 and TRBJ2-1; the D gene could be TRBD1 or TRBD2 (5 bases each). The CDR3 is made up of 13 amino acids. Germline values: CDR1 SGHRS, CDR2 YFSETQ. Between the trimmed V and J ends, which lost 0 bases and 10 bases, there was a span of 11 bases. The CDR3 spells CASSLAREGEQFF. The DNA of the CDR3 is TGCGCCAGCAGCTTGGCCAGAGAGGGGGAGCAGTTCTTC.

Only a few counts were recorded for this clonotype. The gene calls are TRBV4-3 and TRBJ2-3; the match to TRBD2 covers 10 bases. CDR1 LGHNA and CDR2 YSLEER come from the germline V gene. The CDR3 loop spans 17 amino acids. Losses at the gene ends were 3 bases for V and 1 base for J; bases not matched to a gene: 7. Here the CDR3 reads CASSQTGTSDRTDTQYF. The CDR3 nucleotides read TGCGCCAGCAGCCAGACCGGGACTAGCGATCGCACAGATACGCAGTATTTT.

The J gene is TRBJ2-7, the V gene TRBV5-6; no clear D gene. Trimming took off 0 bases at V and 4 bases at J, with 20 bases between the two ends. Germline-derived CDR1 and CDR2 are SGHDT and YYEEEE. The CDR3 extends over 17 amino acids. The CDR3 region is CASSLDFPGLSPYEQYF. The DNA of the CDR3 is TGTGCCAGCAGCTTGGATTTTCCGGGTCTTTCACCTTACGAGCAGTACTTC.

The CDR3 region has the DNA TGTGCCAGCAGCTTACGGTACGGCTACAATGAGCAGTTCTTC. Translating gives CASSLRYGYNEQFF. The chain employs TRBV11-2 and TRBJ2-1; no reliable D call. CDR3 length: 14 residues. V lost 2 bases, J lost 3 bases, and 8 bases lay in between. The germline CDR1 and CDR2 sequences are SGHAT and FQNNGV.

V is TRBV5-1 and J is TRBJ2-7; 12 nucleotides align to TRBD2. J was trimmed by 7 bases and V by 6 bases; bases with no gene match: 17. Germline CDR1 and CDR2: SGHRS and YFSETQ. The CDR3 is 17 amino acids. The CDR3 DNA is TGCGCCAGCACCGGGGGTGGGGGACTAGCGGGTGGCGTTGAGCAGTACTTC. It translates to CASTGGGGLAGGVEQYF.

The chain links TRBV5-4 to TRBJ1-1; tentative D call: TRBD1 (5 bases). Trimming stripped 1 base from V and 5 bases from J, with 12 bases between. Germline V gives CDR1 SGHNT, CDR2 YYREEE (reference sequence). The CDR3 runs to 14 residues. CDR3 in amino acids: CASSLTRVETEAFF. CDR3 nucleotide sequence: TGTGCCAGCAGCTTGACCAGGGTGGAGACTGAAGCTTTCTTT.

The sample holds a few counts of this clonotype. CDR3 in DNA: TGCGCCAGCAGCTTTCGGGGGACCGGGACCTACAATGAGCAGTTCTTC. Translated: CASSFRGTGTYNEQFF. The chain uses TRBV5-1 and TRBJ2-1, with TRBD2 as a possible D gene (6 bases). V lost 2 bases to trimming and J lost 2 bases, with 14 bases between them. Germline V gives CDR1 SGHRS, CDR2 YFSETQ. The CDR3 is 16 amino acids.